The 26 T cell receptor beta chains in this list originate from one sample, sequenced in a study of blood T cells in healthy people across ages. Alongside a J-beta primer mix, a sample-barcoded 5' primer served in a second PCR lasting roughly 7 to 12 cycles. One entry per CDR3 protein results from TCRdb running MiXCR on the 5' RACE reads. The sample includes about 940,000 distinct CDR3 sequences, 40% to 60% of them seen just once. Sequencing used blood. The receptors stem from a man aged 30 to 45 in good health.

The chain links TRBV20-1 to TRBJ2-5; TRBD1 might be the D (7 bases). The germline gives CDR1 DFQATT, CDR2 SNEGSKA (reference sequence). V was clipped by 4 bases and J by 5 bases, with 14 bases between them. The CDR3 loop spans 13 amino acids. As DNA, the CDR3 is TGCAGTGCTACCCCCAGGGGGAGGGAGACCCAGTACTTC. As protein: CSATPRGRETQYF.

This clonotype was seen a single time. The J gene is TRBJ1-2, the V gene TRBV5-1; 8 bases match TRBD1. V gave up 0 bases and J gave up 1 base; unmatched junction bases: 8. The CDR3 is 17 amino acids. CDR1 SGHRS and CDR2 YFSETQ come from the germline V gene. The CDR3 spells CASSLAPGGADNYGYTF. CDR3 DNA: TGCGCCAGCAGCTTGGCGCCAGGGGGCGCCGATAACTATGGCTACACCTTC. Based on the CDR3 plus reference TRBV5-1 and TRBJ1-2, the full variable domain is KAGVTQTPRYLIKTRGQQVTLSCSPISGHRSVSWYQQTPGQGLQFLFEYFSETQRNKGNFPGRFSGRQFSNSRSEMNVSTLELGDSALYLCASSLAPGGADNYGYTFGSGTRLTVV.

This chain links TRBV12-3 or TRBV12-4 with TRBJ2-5; TRBD1 matches 8 bases. The junction had 12 bases not matched to a gene; V was cut back by 5 bases and J by 10 bases. The CDR3 is made up of 14 amino acids. The CDR3 DNA reads as TGTGCCAGCAGTCCCCGACAGGGGACCACTCGCCAGTACTTC. It translates to CASSPRQGTTRQYF.

This clonotype was recorded only once. This may be a read error: a much more frequent sequence differs by one nucleotide. The gene calls are TRBV24-1 and TRBJ2-1; 11 bases agree with TRBD2. The CDR3 runs 16 residues. V lost 6 bases to trimming and J lost 13 bases; unmatched junction nucleotides: 16. Germline V CDR1 and CDR2: KGHDR, SFDVKD. The CDR3 nucleotides are TGTGCCACCAGTTTTAGCGGGGGGGCCCACCAAGAGACCCAGTTCTTC. Its translation: CATSFSGGAHQETQFF.

This clonotype was observed a handful of times. The chain couples TRBV28 to TRBJ2-3; perhaps TRBD2 as D (6 bases). The V gene lost 3 bases and the J gene lost 0 bases, with 19 bases spanning the gap. Germline CDR1 is MDHEN and CDR2 is SYDVKM. CDR3 size: 18 residues. CDR3 residues: CASSFPLAGTFSTDTQYF. For the CDR3, the DNA is TGTGCCAGCAGTTTCCCCTTGGCCGGGACTTTCAGCACAGATACGCAGTATTTT.

To note about this clonotype: Being one base from a much bigger clone, this may be a read error. This chain connects TRBV7-2 to TRBJ2-4; tentative D call: TRBD2 (6 bases). V lost 1 base and J 7 bases, leaving 14 bases between the germline ends. CDR1 SGHTA and CDR2 FQGNSA come from the germline V gene. The CDR3 is 15 residues long. CDR3 loop: CASSLDRRGSNIQYF. CDR3 nucleotide sequence: TGTGCCAGCAGCTTAGATCGGAGGGGTTCTAACATTCAGTACTTC.

This clonotype turned up a few times. The chain has TRBV4-1 and TRBJ2-5; perhaps D is TRBD1 or TRBD2 (5 bases each). The CDR3 has 16 amino acids. V lost 3 bases to trimming and J lost 3 bases, with 17 bases between them. CDR1 and CDR2 from the germline V gene are MGHRA and YSYEKL. The CDR3 DNA is TGCGCCAGCAGCCAGGAAACCGGGGCCTCCAAAGAGACCCAGTACTTC. Translating it yields CASSQETGASKETQYF.

On this clonotype: One junction end disagrees with the germline gene, perhaps due to a read error. The chain is built from TRBV7-2 and TRBJ2-3, with 11 nucleotides matching TRBD2. The CDR3 spans 16 residues. Germline-derived CDR1 and CDR2 are SGHTA and FQGNSA. The CDR3 here is CASSTRLAGYTDAQYF. CDR3 nucleotides: TGTGCCAGCAGCACGCGACTAGCGGGGTACACAGATGCGCAGTATTTT.

CDR3 bases: TGTGCCAGCAGCGACTACAGGGTACAAGAGACCCAGTACTTC. It specifies CASSDYRVQETQYF. This rearrangement joins TRBV7-9 to TRBJ2-5; the D gene is possibly TRBD1 (6 bases). CDR1 and CDR2 (germline): SEHNR, FQNEAQ (reference sequence). The CDR3 loop spans 14 amino acids. Deletions cut 5 bases from V and 2 bases from J, with 12 bases between. Based on the CDR3 plus reference TRBV7-9 and TRBJ2-5, the full variable domain is DTGVSQNPRHKITKRGQNVTFRCDPISEHNRLYWYRQTLGQGPEFLTYFQNEAQLEKSRLLSDRFSAERPKGSFSTLEIQRTEQGDSAMYLCASSDYRVQETQYFGPGTRLLVL.

The V gene is TRBV6-4, the J gene TRBJ2-2, with 8 bases aligning to TRBD1. V lost 0 bases and J lost 0; bases outside the gene matches: 12. The CDR3 is made up of 20 amino acids. Germline V lookup: CDR1 MRHNA, CDR2 SNTAGT. The CDR3 nucleotides are TGTGCCAGCAGTGACTCAAACAGGGGGAACCAAAAAACGAACACCGGGGAGCTGTTTTTT. This encodes CASSDSNRGNQKTNTGELFF.

The chain employs TRBV7-2 and TRBJ2-3; weak D call: TRBD1 (6 bases). CDR1 SGHTA and CDR2 FQGNSA come from the germline V gene. V shed 5 bases and J shed 5 bases, with 23 bases lying between them. The CDR3 has 17 amino acids. CDR3 residues: CASSPPLGATPRDTQYF. The DNA for the CDR3 is TGTGCCAGCAGCCCACCGTTGGGGGCAACCCCCAGAGATACGCAGTATTTT.

This clonotype has just a few counts. The chain combines TRBV28 with TRBJ2-3; unclear D gene. Germline V gives CDR1 MDHEN, CDR2 SYDVKM. Trimming stripped 3 bases from V and 7 bases from J, with 8 bases between. CDR3 length: 12 residues. CDR3 nucleotides: TGTGCCAGCAGTTTGAGCACCCATACGCAGTATTTT. It codes for CASSLSTHTQYF.

The chain carries TRBV4-1 and TRBJ2-1, with D possibly TRBD1 on 6 matching bases. The germline V and J ends were trimmed by 4 bases and 0 bases, with 16 bases remaining between them. From germline, CDR1 is MGHRA and CDR2 YSYEKL. The CDR3 spans 17 residues. The chain's CDR3 is CASSRPLGGPSYNEQFF. CDR3 in DNA: TGCGCCAGCAGCCGTCCCCTAGGGGGTCCCTCCTACAATGAGCAGTTCTTC.

Concerning this clonotype: No conserved phenylalanine or tryptophan ends this CDR3, so it is likely a read error. Because the CDR3's place on the DNA is in doubt, the DNA is left out and the CDR3 is given as listed by TCRdb. This chain uses TRBV6-5 with TRBJ2-5; no DNA check was done on the table's D call, TRBD1. The CDR3 is 15 amino acids in total, end residues counted. Germline V gene sequence: CDR1 MNHEY, CDR2 SVGAGI. The CDR3 is CASSSGGGRGYTFGS.

About this clonotype itself: This may come from a read error, since a much larger clone is one base off. The chain uses TRBV3-1 and TRBJ1-2; no definite D call. Germline V lookup: CDR1 LGHDT, CDR2 YNNKEL (reference sequence). Trimming cost V 5 bases and J 0 bases, with 4 bases left between them. The length of the CDR3 is 12 residues. CDR3 region: CASSAPNYGYTF. In DNA, the CDR3 is TGTGCCAGCAGCGCCCCTAACTATGGCTACACCTTC.

CDR3 nucleotide sequence: TGCAGTGCTAACTTAGCGCGGGGGCGAGGCACAGATACGCAGTATTTT. Translated: CSANLARGRGTDTQYF. V is TRBV20-1 and J is TRBJ2-3; D may be TRBD2 (7 bases). Germline assignment: CDR1 DFQATT and CDR2 SNEGSKA (reference sequence). The germline V and J ends were trimmed by 4 bases and 1 base, with 18 bases remaining between them. CDR3 length equals 16 residues.

This clonotype was recorded a few times. V usage is TRBV4-2 and J usage is TRBJ2-7; no clear D. Trimming stripped 0 bases from V and 5 bases from J, with 11 bases between. Looked up from germline, CDR1 is LGHNA and CDR2 is YNFKEQ. The CDR3 is 14 residues long. The CDR3 nucleotides are TGTGCCAGCAGCCAAGAAGGCCTAGATAACGAGCAGTACTTC. Its translation is CASSQEGLDNEQYF.

A few counts support this clonotype. The chain uses TRBV7-2 and TRBJ2-1; 10 nucleotides agree with TRBD1. Germline assignment: CDR1 SGHTA and CDR2 FQGNSA. The length of the CDR3 is 14 residues. V shed 10 bases, J shed 7 bases, and the junction held 10 bases outside the gene matches. CDR3 sequence (DNA): TGTGCCACCTCCCGGGACAGGGGTAATAATGAGCAGTTCTTC. This gives the protein CATSRDRGNNEQFF.

This sequence joins TRBV2 and TRBJ2-7; 10 bases line up with TRBD2. The end of the DNA is better explained by TRBJ2-5, so the J call may be wrong. The CDR3 loop spans 16 amino acids. Germline CDR1 is SNHLY and CDR2 is FYNNEI. This CDR3 is CASSPRTSGVGETQYF. CDR3 DNA: TGTGCCAGCAGTCCCCGAACTAGCGGGGTAGGGGAGACCCAGTACTTC.

The chain couples TRBV13 to TRBJ1-3; weak D call: TRBD1 (5 bases). CDR1 is PRHDT and CDR2 is FYEKMQ in the germline V gene (reference sequence). V dropped 4 bases and J dropped 9 bases, with 10 bases sitting between them. The CDR3 totals 12 residues. The CDR3 loop is CASSSLRGTIYF. CDR3 in DNA: TGTGCCAGCAGCTCCTTAAGGGGCACCATATATTTT. Together with reference TRBV13 and TRBJ1-3, the CDR3 gives the full variable domain: AAGVIQSPRHLIKEKRETATLKCYPIPRHDTVYWYQQGPGQDPQFLISFYEKMQSDKGSIPDRFSAQQFSDYHSELNMSSLELGDSALYFCASSSLRGTIYFGEGSWLTVV.

The rearrangement links TRBV6-2 or TRBV6-3 to TRBJ2-1; no clear D. This CDR3 has 13 residues. Germline assignment: CDR1 MNHEY and CDR2 SVGEGT. The V end lost 6 bases, the J end lost 9 bases, and 15 bases lay between the germline ends. CDR3 DNA sequence: TGTGCCAGCAGCCTTAGAGCGCAGCTTGAGCAGTTCTTC. As protein: CASSLRAQLEQFF.

V gene TRBV20-1 combines with J gene TRBJ1-1; TRBD1 is a possible D gene (5 bases). Germline V gene lookup returns CDR1 DFQATT and CDR2 SNEGSKA (reference sequence). CDR3 length equals 11 residues. The CDR3 nucleotides read TGCAGGGGGGGGGGGGACACTGAAGCTTTCTTT. Translation: CRGGGDTEAFF.

The genes are TRBV6-6 and TRBJ2-3; 7 bases are a match to TRBD2. Trimming cost V 0 bases and J 8 bases; bases outside gene matches: 11. Germline values: CDR1 MNHNY, CDR2 SVGAGI (reference sequence). CDR3 length equals 16 residues. For the CDR3, the DNA is TGTGCCAGCAGTTACTCGAGCGAGGGTGGGGGGGGTACGCAGTATTTT. Encoded protein: CASSYSSEGGGGTQYF.

The chain uses TRBV10-3 and TRBJ1-1; the D is unclear. Germline assignment: CDR1 ENHRY and CDR2 SYGVKD. V lost 3 bases and J 6 bases, leaving 14 bases between the germline ends. The CDR3 totals 14 residues. The CDR3 nucleotides read TGTGCCATCAGTGATTTGCAGGAACACGCTGAAGCTTTCTTT. This sequence encodes CAISDLQEHAEAFF.

The J gene is TRBJ2-1, the V gene TRBV18; a weak D match, TRBD2 (5 bases). From germline, CDR1 is KGHSH and CDR2 LQKENI. The CDR3 is 16 residues long. Trimming cost V 0 bases and J 6 bases, with 15 bases left between them. The DNA of the CDR3 is TGTGCCAGCTCACCACCGGGGATTATAGGGAGCAATGAGCAGTTCTTC. It specifies CASSPPGIIGSNEQFF.

This clonotype was observed once. The genes are TRBV6-5 and TRBJ2-7, with a weak D call TRBD1 (6 bases). V was pared by 5 bases and J by 3 bases, with 14 bases between. CDR1 and CDR2 from the germline V gene are MNHEY and SVGAGI. The CDR3 is 14 amino acids. The CDR3 protein is CASSTRDTIYEQYF. The CDR3 nucleotides read TGTGCCAGCAGTACCCGGGACACCATCTACGAGCAGTACTTC.